This is a list of T cell receptor beta chains from one sample in a study of blood T cell repertoires in COVID-19. Repertoires were generated with immunoSEQ multiplex PCR, while TCRdb's copy carries only in-frame clones and drops some. In the table there are 300,000 to 350,000 clones, about 91% of which are singletons. The sample comprised peripheral blood. The receptors originated from a woman aged 25 to 39 with COVID-19, enrolled during active disease. The CDR3 runs from the conserved cysteine through the conserved F or W. The D gene is left open where the match is weak. The size of a clone is reported for some rows only, either as once, few or many, or as a class for expanded clones.

v_call	clone_size	d_call	j_call	cdr3_aa	cdr3_nt
TRBV19	NA	TRBD1	TRBJ2-3	CAASPQGQLSTDTQYF	TGTGCCGCGAGTCCCCAGGGACAGCTGAGCACAGATACGCAGTATTTT
TRBV14	NA	TRBD2	TRBJ2-3	CASSPRVGGGGTDTQYF	TGTGCCAGCAGCCCACGGGTTGGCGGGGGAGGGACAGATACGCAGTATTTT
TRBV6-5	once	TRBD1	TRBJ1-6	CASRARTGSNSPLHF	TGTGCCAGCAGGGCTCGGACAGGGTCGAATTCACCCCTCCACTTT
TRBV7-2	NA	TRBD1	TRBJ2-7	CASSLGDRGVYEQYF	TGTGCCAGCAGCTTAGGTGACAGGGGAGTCTACGAGCAGTACTTC
TRBV5-5	NA	TRBD1	TRBJ1-5	CASSPGTGTGVRQPQHF	TGTGCCAGCAGCCCTGGGACCGGGACAGGCGTTCGTCAGCCCCAGCATTTT
TRBV30	few	NA	TRBJ1-5	CAWSVQAQEPQHF	TGTGCCTGGAGTGTACAGGCGCAAGAGCCCCAGCATTTT
TRBV4-3	NA	NA	TRBJ1-1	CASSQERDSTEAFF	TGCGCCAGCAGCCAAGAACGGGATAGCACTGAAGCTTTCTTT
TRBV2	once	NA	TRBJ1-5	CATGEGIKAQPQHF	TGTGCCACCGGGGAGGGAATTAAGGCCCAGCCCCAGCATTTT
TRBV6-1	NA	NA	TRBJ2-3	CASSALGTFSTDTQYF	TGTGCCAGCAGTGCGCTAGGGACATTTAGCACAGATACGCAGTATTTT
TRBV2	NA	NA	TRBJ1-1	CASGLGNTEAFF	TGTGCCAGCGGACTAGGCAACACTGAAGCTTTCTTT
TRBV9	NA	NA	TRBJ1-2	CASSPGRGYGYTF	TGTGCCAGCAGCCCAGGACGGGGCTATGGCTACACCTTC
TRBV7-2	once	NA	TRBJ1-2	CASSLGTGMGYTF	TGTGCCAGCAGCTTAGGGACTGGGATGGGCTACACCTTC
TRBV4-2	NA	TRBD2	TRBJ2-7	CASSQARGGYEQYF	TGTGCCAGCAGCCAAGCTCGGGGGGGCTACGAGCAGTACTTC
TRBV28	NA	NA	TRBJ2-5	CASSPKTGRDSQETQYF	TGTGCCAGCAGTCCGAAGACAGGGCGGGATTCCCAAGAGACCCAGTACTTC
TRBV10-2	NA	TRBD1	TRBJ1-6	CASSAAARDSYRLNYNSPLHF	TGCGCCAGCAGTGCCGCAGCCCGGGACAGCTATAGGCTCAATTATAATTCACCCCTCCACTTT
TRBV2	NA	TRBD1	TRBJ1-6	CASSHTGVSTPLHF	TGTGCCAGCAGCCACACAGGGGTTAGCACACCCCTCCACTTT
TRBV27	NA	TRBD1	TRBJ1-4	CASSSYRGPNEKLFF	TGTGCCAGCAGTTCCTACAGGGGGCCTAATGAAAAACTGTTTTTT
TRBV24-1	NA	TRBD1	TRBJ2-3	CATSDLTGGTDTQYF	TGTGCCACCAGTGATTTAACAGGGGGCACAGATACGCAGTATTTT
TRBV21-1	NA	NA	TRBJ1-1	CASSNTGTKNTEAFF	TGTGCCAGCAGCAACACCGGGACAAAGAACACTGAAGCTTTCTTT
TRBV7-9	NA	NA	TRBJ1-6	CASSLWGRAGHSPLHF	TGTGCCAGCAGCTTATGGGGCCGGGCAGGGCACTCACCCCTCCACTTT
TRBV4-1	NA	TRBD1	TRBJ1-1	CASSESRTGGASTEAFF	TGCGCCAGCAGCGAATCACGGACAGGGGGCGCGAGCACTGAAGCTTTCTTT
TRBV5-3	NA	TRBD2	TRBJ2-2	CARSLRTSGGLNTGELFF	TGTGCCAGAAGCCTCCGGACTAGCGGGGGACTGAACACCGGGGAGCTGTTTTTT
TRBV28	NA	TRBD1	TRBJ1-5	CASSLDRGFNSNQPQHF	TGTGCCAGCAGTTTGGACAGGGGGTTTAATAGCAATCAGCCCCAGCATTTT
TRBV14	NA	NA	TRBJ2-4	CASSQTTGNIQYF	TGTGCCAGCAGCCAAACGACAGGAAACATTCAGTACTTC
TRBV5-6	NA	TRBD1	TRBJ1-5	CASSLGGQGVYQPQHF	TGTGCCAGCAGCCTGGGGGGACAGGGAGTATATCAGCCCCAGCATTTT
TRBV28	NA	TRBD1	TRBJ1-1	CASSSRQGRAFF	TGTGCCAGCAGTTCAAGACAGGGTAGAGCTTTCTTT
TRBV9	NA	TRBD1	TRBJ2-5	CASSVAGTGRQTQYF	TGTGCCAGCAGCGTAGCAGGGACAGGGAGACAGACCCAGTACTTC
TRBV28	NA	TRBD1	TRBJ2-6	CASSLRPGQGGFGANVLTF	TGTGCCAGCAGTTTAAGACCGGGACAGGGGGGATTTGGGGCCAACGTCCTGACTTTC
TRBV5-1	NA	TRBD2	TRBJ2-3	CASSSVAGVTDTQYF	TGCGCCAGCAGCTCGGTAGCGGGGGTCACAGATACGCAGTATTTT
TRBV27	NA	TRBD1	TRBJ2-2	CASSVILGQENTGELFF	TGTGCCAGCAGTGTTATCCTGGGACAGGAGAACACCGGGGAGCTGTTTTTT
TRBV5-4	NA	TRBD2	TRBJ2-5	CASSQTSGVQETQYF	TGTGCCAGCAGCCAGACTAGCGGGGTCCAAGAGACCCAGTACTTC
TRBV6-5	NA	NA	TRBJ1-1	CASSKGVTEAFF	TGTGCCAGCAGTAAGGGGGTCACTGAAGCTTTCTTT
TRBV2	NA	NA	TRBJ1-1	CASNQAFNTEAFF	TGTGCCAGCAATCAGGCCTTTAACACTGAAGCTTTCTTT
TRBV28	NA	NA	TRBJ1-2	CASTPTGLGGYTF	TGTGCCAGCACCCCGACAGGCCTCGGGGGCTACACCTTC
TRBV4-1	few	NA	TRBJ1-2	CASSQSVQSREGYTF	TGCGCCAGCAGCCAGTCTGTCCAGTCCCGGGAGGGCTACACCTTC
TRBV28	NA	TRBD1	TRBJ1-4	CASSSPDRANEKLFF	TGTGCCAGCAGTTCTCCGGACAGGGCTAATGAAAAACTGTTTTTT
TRBV19	NA	TRBD2	TRBJ2-3	CASSRRTSGSTDTQYF	TGTGCCAGTAGTAGGAGGACTAGCGGGTCCACAGATACGCAGTATTTT
TRBV7-9	NA	NA	TRBJ1-5	CASSLGAGNQPQHF	TGTGCCAGCAGCTTAGGCGCGGGTAATCAGCCCCAGCATTTT
TRBV7-2	NA	NA	TRBJ1-2	CASSLALARGYTF	TGTGCCAGCAGCTTAGCGCTGGCTAGAGGCTACACCTTC
TRBV14	NA	TRBD1	TRBJ1-6	CASSQDSTGREPLHF	TGTGCCAGCAGCCAAGATTCGACAGGGCGTGAACCCCTCCACTTT
TRBV21-1	NA	NA	TRBJ1-5	CASSRPGHFQPQHF	TGTGCCAGCAGCAGACCGGGACATTTTCAGCCCCAGCATTTT
TRBV6-6	NA	TRBD1	TRBJ1-5	CASSHRDRDGQPQHF	TGTGCCAGCAGTCACCGGGACAGGGACGGTCAGCCCCAGCATTTT
TRBV7-2	NA	NA	TRBJ1-2	CASSLSGGKWDGYTF	TGTGCCAGCAGCTTATCGGGGGGCAAATGGGATGGCTACACCTTC
TRBV18	NA	NA	TRBJ1-1	CASSLLTVSATEAFF	TGTGCCAGCTCACTACTGACAGTTTCCGCGACTGAAGCTTTCTTT
TRBV7-9	NA	TRBD1	TRBJ1-2	CASSPTGAHYGYTF	TGTGCCAGCAGTCCTACAGGGGCCCACTATGGCTACACCTTC
TRBV6-5	NA	NA	TRBJ1-4	CASSYDRGREKLFF	TGTGCCAGCAGTTATGACAGAGGCCGGGAAAAACTGTTTTTT
TRBV18	NA	NA	TRBJ2-3	CASSPFSGTDTQYF	TGTGCCAGCTCACCCTTCAGCGGCACAGATACGCAGTATTTT
TRBV2	NA	TRBD1	TRBJ1-4	CASRTGGNTNEKLFF	TGTGCCAGCAGGACAGGGGGAAATACTAATGAAAAACTGTTTTTT
TRBV11-2	NA	NA	TRBJ2-2	CASSSNPGLGTGELFF	TGTGCCAGCAGTTCGAATCCCGGGTTGGGCACCGGGGAGCTGTTTTTT
TRBV5-1	NA	NA	TRBJ1-1	CASSETVNTEAFF	TGCGCCAGCAGCGAGACAGTAAACACTGAAGCTTTCTTT
TRBV3-1/TRBV3-2	NA	NA	TRBJ1-5	CASSQGTGNQPQHF	TGTGCCAGCAGCCAAGGGACAGGCAATCAGCCCCAGCATTTT
TRBV19	NA	TRBD1	TRBJ2-1	CASSRQGAVYEQFF	TGTGCCAGTAGTCGACAGGGGGCTGTCTATGAGCAGTTCTTC
TRBV2	NA	TRBD1	TRBJ2-7	CASSRTGVYEQYF	TGTGCCAGCAGTAGGACAGGGGTCTACGAGCAGTACTTC
TRBV7-2	NA	TRBD2	TRBJ2-1	CASSLAVWLAGGRNEQFF	TGTGCCAGCAGCTTAGCGGTTTGGCTAGCGGGGGGAAGGAATGAGCAGTTCTTC
TRBV29-1	few	NA	TRBJ2-1	CSGGSGNYNEQFF	TGCAGCGGAGGTAGCGGAAACTACAATGAGCAGTTCTTC
TRBV18	NA	NA	TRBJ1-6	CASSSGEESPLHF	TGTGCCAGCTCCTCAGGGGAAGAGTCACCCCTCCACTTT
TRBV6-5	NA	NA	TRBJ1-2	CASRGRRRGYTF	TGTGCCAGCAGGGGGCGCCGACGGGGCTACACCTTC
TRBV6-6	once	NA	TRBJ1-1	CASSYSPRATEAFF	TGTGCCAGCAGTTACTCACCCCGAGCAACTGAAGCTTTCTTT
TRBV11-2	NA	TRBD1	TRBJ1-1	CASSAIRGTEAFF	TGTGCCAGCAGCGCCATCAGGGGGACTGAAGCTTTCTTT